This T cell receptor (beta chain) appears in the sequencing data of a study of shared clonotypes between healthy human individuals. Overall study results and limits: Generation of non-shared clonotypes was less probable than generation of clonotypes shared by all four donors.

About this clone itself: No antigen is known for it.

Source study methods: Filtering of immunoSEQ junctional sequences could not match full-length read filtering. Sequenced by immunoSEQ multiplex PCR; TCRdb stores in-frame clones only, minus some. That table is the source of V, J and clone size, and D and trimming were worked out from the DNA. Here the sample spans hundreds of thousands of clones, almost 97% being singletons. It was into CD45RA+ naive and CD45RA-negative memory subsets that the CD4+ cells were split. This clonotype was sampled from a woman in her 30s in good health. The sequenced sample was naive CD4+ T cells sorted from blood. Subset defined: CD45RA+ positively selected.

CDR3 loop: CASLKFAGGPTDTQYF. As DNA, the CDR3 is TGTGCCAGCCTCAAGTTTGCGGGAGGGCCCACAGATACGCAGTATTTT. The V and J genes are TRBV18 and TRBJ2-3; 9 bases agree with TRBD2. The CDR3 loop spans 16 amino acids. J lost 2 bases, V lost 8 bases, and 11 bases had no gene match. The V gene's germline CDR1 is KGHSH and CDR2 LQKENI.